The sequence of this T cell receptor beta chain was determined in a study of blood T cell repertoires in COVID-19. Study at large: The samples span acute and convalescent COVID-19 from the United States, Italy and Spain. Nucleic acid was either cDNA or gDNA, and it came from T cells, B-cell-depleted T cells, or PBMCs.

This clone has only one observation. This CDR3 comprises 16 residues. CDR1 is MNHEY and CDR2 is SVGAGI in the germline V gene. With V trimmed by 0 bases and J by 2 bases, 4 bases remained unmatched. Source study methods: Quantification of nucleated cells was approximated via reference gene primer amplification. Clones were sequenced by immunoSEQ multiplex PCR, and TCRdb holds only the in-frame ones, with some missing. V and J calls and clone size are given by that table; D and trimming were obtained from the DNA. The table lists roughly 100,000 clones, approximately 85% of them singletons. The receptor was isolated from a man aged 60 to 69 with acute or convalescent COVID-19. The sequencing sample was made of peripheral blood. The chain joins TRBV6-5 to TRBJ2-3; 8 bases match TRBD2. The CDR3 DNA reads as TGTGCCAGCAGTTACTCGATCGGGAGGGTCACAGATACGCAGTATTTT. Translating gives CASSYSIGRVTDTQYF.